A single sample is the source of the 29 T cell receptor beta chains below, sequenced in a study of shared clonotypes between healthy human individuals. Sequenced by immunoSEQ multiplex PCR; TCRdb stores in-frame clones only, minus some. This sample has more than 550,000 clones, with roughly 72% found just once. Sequenced: memory CD4+ T cells sorted from blood. Subset: CD45RA-negative fraction. These receptor sequences come from a woman aged 25 to 45 in good health.

The chain uses TRBV14 and TRBJ1-2; D uncertain. The V gene lost 2 bases and the J gene lost 4 bases, with 5 bases spanning the gap. Per germline, CDR1 SGHDN and CDR2 FVKESK. The CDR3 extends over 12 amino acids. The CDR3 DNA sequence: TGTGCCAGCAGCCAATACGGCTATGGCTACACCTTC. It encodes CASSQYGYGYTF.

V is TRBV7-9 and J is TRBJ2-4, with TRBD1 as a possible D gene (6 bases). V was clipped by 5 bases and J by 0 bases, with 14 bases between them. This CDR3 contains 16 residues. Germline values: CDR1 SEHNR, CDR2 FQNEAQ (reference sequence). The CDR3 nucleotides are TGTGCCAGCAGCCCGAGACAGGAAAGAGCCAAAAACATTCAGTACTTC. It translates to CASSPRQERAKNIQYF.

This clone was detected only a few times. V and J are TRBV10-2 and TRBJ2-5; D not resolved. Germline CDR1 reads WSHSY; CDR2 reads SAAADI. The CDR3 consists of 12 residues. Trimming removed 5 bases at V and 5 bases at J, with 9 bases between. CDR3 residues: CASSSAGETQYF. In nucleotides, the CDR3 is TGCGCCAGCAGTAGCGCTGGGGAGACCCAGTACTTC.

This clone turned up a few times. The V call is TRBV7-2, the J call TRBJ1-5, with D unclear. The CDR3 runs to 12 residues. Germline V lookup: CDR1 SGHTA, CDR2 FQGNSA. V shed 5 bases and J shed 7 bases, with 9 bases lying between them. The CDR3 loop reads CASSGEKQPQHF. In DNA, the CDR3 is TGTGCCAGCAGCGGGGAAAAGCAGCCCCAGCATTTT.

V is TRBV2 and J is TRBJ1-5, with TRBD1 matching over 7 bases. The CDR3 is made up of 17 amino acids. The trim removed 8 bases at V and 1 base at J, leaving 14 bases unmatched. The germline V gene encodes CDR1 SNHLY and CDR2 FYNNEI. The CDR3 here is CASGRGRGQVSNQPQHF. DNA for the CDR3: TGTGCCAGCGGACGAGGAAGAGGACAGGTGAGCAATCAGCCCCAGCATTTT.

J is TRBJ1-1 and V is TRBV11-2, with 7 bases lining up with TRBD1. The CDR3 has 17 residues. With V trimmed by 2 bases and J by 4 bases, 13 bases remained unmatched. CDR1 and CDR2 from the germline V gene are SGHAT and FQNNGV. The CDR3 here is CASSLLRGRGHGTEAFF. The CDR3 DNA reads as TGTGCCAGCAGCTTACTCAGGGGTAGGGGGCATGGCACTGAAGCTTTCTTT.

V is TRBV11-1 and J is TRBJ2-2, with no clear D. The V gene lost 4 bases and the J gene lost 2 bases, with 8 bases spanning the gap. The CDR3 sequence is 14 residues long. In germline, CDR1 is SGHAT, CDR2 FQDESV (reference sequence). The CDR3 bases are TGTGCCAGCAGCTCCCGACCTAACACCGGGGAGCTGTTTTTT. As protein: CASSSRPNTGELFF.

As to this clone: Other DNA sequences within the sample encode an identical CDR3. The CDR3 is CASSPGAQETQYF. For the CDR3, the DNA is TGTGCCAGCTCACCGGGGGCCCAAGAGACCCAGTACTTC. The chain couples TRBV18 to TRBJ2-5, with D maybe TRBD1 (6 bases). The germline CDR1 and CDR2 sequences are KGHSH and LQKENI. The germline V and J ends were trimmed by 3 bases and 1 base, with 6 bases remaining between them. This CDR3 comprises 13 residues.

J is TRBJ2-7 and V is TRBV7-2; D might be TRBD2 (6 bases). CDR1 is SGHTA and CDR2 is FQGNSA in the germline V gene. The CDR3 has 16 amino acids. V dropped 4 bases and J dropped 0 bases, with 16 bases sitting between them. This CDR3 reads CASSSSAGGSSYEQYF. The CDR3 region has the DNA TGTGCCAGCAGCTCCAGCGCCGGAGGGAGCTCCTACGAGCAGTACTTC.

In its sample, this clone was seen a few times. The rearrangement joins TRBV19 to TRBJ2-3; the D gene is possibly TRBD2 (6 bases). Trimming removed 4 bases from V and 4 bases from J, with 21 bases in between. The CDR3 extends over 17 amino acids. Germline CDR1 LNHDA, CDR2 SQIVND (reference sequence). The CDR3 bases are TGTGCCAGTAGTACCCCTGGAGCCCATGGAGGGGCAGATACGCAGTATTTT. This translates into CASSTPGAHGGADTQYF.

The J gene is TRBJ1-5, the V gene TRBV27, with 10 bases identical to TRBD1. Germline V gene data show CDR1 as MNHEY and CDR2 as SMNVEV (reference sequence). Unmatched junction bases numbered 11, after V lost 7 bases and J lost 2 bases. The CDR3 length is 17 residues. In nucleotides, the CDR3 is TGTGCCAGCATTTGGGTGACAGGGGGCGCCCGCAATCAGCCCCAGCATTTT. Amino acid sequence: CASIWVTGGARNQPQHF.

This sequence joins TRBV18 and TRBJ1-1; D possibly corresponds to TRBD1 (5 bases). V was shortened by 2 bases and J by 6 bases, with 13 bases between the two germline ends. The CDR3 extends over 14 amino acids. The V gene's germline CDR1 is KGHSH and CDR2 LQKENI. In DNA form, the CDR3 reads TGTGCCAGCTCACCAGGGACCCAAAGGGCTGAAGCTTTCTTT. As protein: CASSPGTQRAEAFF.

In its sample, this clone was seen once. Other DNA sequences in this sample translate to the same CDR3. The chain links TRBV5-1 to TRBJ2-3; the D gene could be TRBD1 or TRBD2 (6 bases each). Germline CDR1 is SGHRS and CDR2 is YFSETQ. Between the trimmed V and J ends, which lost 0 bases and 0 bases, there was a span of 11 bases. This CDR3 contains 16 residues. The CDR3 loop is CASSLGGAPSTDTQYF. The DNA of the CDR3 is TGCGCCAGCAGCTTGGGGGGGGCGCCTAGCACAGATACGCAGTATTTT. Drawing the rest from reference TRBV5-1 and TRBJ2-3, the complete variable domain is KAGVTQTPRYLIKTRGQQVTLSCSPISGHRSVSWYQQTPGQGLQFLFEYFSETQRNKGNFPGRFSGRQFSNSRSEMNVSTLELGDSALYLCASSLGGAPSTDTQYFGPGTRLTVL.

This clone was seen a few times. The chain is built from TRBV2 and TRBJ1-2; possibly TRBD1 for D (5 bases). The CDR3 is 14 residues long. Per the germline V gene, CDR1 is SNHLY and CDR2 is FYNNEI. With 4 bases removed from V and 0 bases from J, the gap between germline ends came to 9 bases. CDR3 sequence reads: CASSADRANYGYTF. CDR3 nucleotide sequence: TGTGCCAGCAGTGCCGACAGAGCTAACTATGGCTACACCTTC. The complete variable domain, with remaining parts taken from reference TRBV2 and TRBJ1-2, reads EPEVTQTPSHQVTQMGQEVILRCVPISNHLYFYWYRQILGQKVEFLVSFYNNEISEKSEIFDDQFSVERPDGSNFTLKIRSTKLEDSAMYFCASSADRANYGYTFGSGTRLTVV.

Only a few counts were recorded for this clone. This sequence joins TRBV19 and TRBJ2-7, with D perhaps assigned TRBD1 or TRBD2 (5 bases each). The CDR3 is 14 residues long. V was pared by 2 bases and J by 3 bases, with 11 bases between. CDR1 is LNHDA, CDR2 SQIVND, per germline (reference sequence). This CDR3 reads CASSIRRDGYEQYF. The CDR3 region has the DNA TGTGCCAGTAGTATACGCAGGGACGGCTACGAGCAGTACTTC.

The CDR3 loop reads CASSFGQRPYNEQFF. The CDR3 DNA follows: TGTGCCAGCAGTTTCGGACAGCGGCCCTACAATGAGCAGTTCTTC. The genes are TRBV27 and TRBJ2-1; TRBD1 is a possible D gene (6 bases). The CDR3 is made up of 15 amino acids. V dropped 3 bases and J dropped 2 bases, with 11 bases sitting between them. Germline CDR1 and CDR2: MNHEY and SMNVEV (reference sequence).

The chain has TRBV27 and TRBJ1-3; D is ambiguous. The CDR3 length is 14 residues. Between the trimmed V and J ends, which lost 7 bases and 2 bases, there was a span of 12 bases. Germline assignment: CDR1 MNHEY and CDR2 SMNVEV (reference sequence). CDR3 residues: CASKVSYTGNTIYF. The CDR3, as DNA: TGTGCCAGCAAGGTCAGCTACACTGGAAACACCATATATTTT.

This clone was counted a few times. J is TRBJ1-5 and V is TRBV2, with D tentatively TRBD1 (6 bases). The CDR3 consists of 16 residues. With 5 bases removed from V and 0 bases from J, the gap between germline ends came to 14 bases. Germline V lookup: CDR1 SNHLY, CDR2 FYNNEI. CDR3 nucleotides: TGTGCCAGCAGTCCGGGGACAACTTATAGCAATCAGCCCCAGCATTTT. It encodes CASSPGTTYSNQPQHF. The entire variable domain, with the rest obtained from reference TRBV2 and TRBJ1-5, is as follows: EPEVTQTPSHQVTQMGQEVILRCVPISNHLYFYWYRQILGQKVEFLVSFYNNEISEKSEIFDDQFSVERPDGSNFTLKIRSTKLEDSAMYFCASSPGTTYSNQPQHFGDGTRLSIL.

This rearrangement joins TRBV19 to TRBJ2-7; no definite D call. V was shortened by 3 bases and J by 3 bases, with 15 bases between the two germline ends. This CDR3 contains 15 residues. In germline, CDR1 is LNHDA, CDR2 SQIVND (reference sequence). The CDR3 DNA reads TGTGCCAGTAGTATCCGACACGTAGGGAACTACGAGCAGTACTTC. Residues: CASSIRHVGNYEQYF.

The chain employs TRBV19 and TRBJ1-4; D might be TRBD1 (6 bases). Trimming took off 9 bases at V and 5 bases at J, with 19 bases between the two ends. CDR1 is LNHDA and CDR2 is SQIVND in the germline V gene (reference sequence). There are 15 residues in the CDR3. The DNA for the CDR3 is TGTGCCAGCCACTCACGCAGGGGCCTCAATGAAAAACTGTTTTTT. Its protein product is CASHSRRGLNEKLFF.

This chain links TRBV7-9 with TRBJ2-1; 7 positions agree with TRBD2. Germline V gene sequence: CDR1 SEHNR, CDR2 FQNEAQ (reference sequence). V gave up 2 bases and J gave up 8 bases; unmatched junction bases: 9. This CDR3 is built from 15 residues. CDR3 sequence (DNA): TGTGCCAGCAGCTTATACGGACTAGATGGCTATGAGCAGTTCTTC. Translated, it gives CASSLYGLDGYEQFF.

The V gene is TRBV5-1, the J gene TRBJ2-3; no clear D gene. V was pared by 0 bases and J by 2 bases, with 7 bases between. Germline V gene data show CDR1 as SGHRS and CDR2 as YFSETQ. CDR3 length equals 14 residues. The CDR3 sequence is CASSLGETTDTQYF. The CDR3 region has the DNA TGCGCCAGCAGCTTGGGAGAGACCACAGATACGCAGTATTTT.

This chain joins TRBV10-3 and TRBJ2-1; 7 nucleotides match TRBD1. CDR1 is ENHRY and CDR2 is SYGVKD in the germline V gene. J was trimmed by 10 bases and V by 3 bases; bases with no gene match: 3. The CDR3 has 12 amino acids. The CDR3 sequence is CAISDATGEQFF. CDR3 nucleotide sequence: TGTGCCATCAGTGACGCGACAGGGGAGCAGTTCTTC.

This chain joins TRBV28 and TRBJ2-7, with a possible D match to TRBD2 (6 bases). The CDR3 totals 13 residues. The germline CDR1 and CDR2 sequences are MDHEN and SYDVKM. V gave up 1 base and J gave up 7 bases, with 11 bases separating them. The CDR3 coding sequence is TGTGCCAGCAGTTTATCACCCCGGGGGGAGCAGTACTTC. Its translation is CASSLSPRGEQYF.

This chain uses TRBV5-6 with TRBJ1-1, with unresolved D. Germline CDR1 SGHDT, CDR2 YYEEEE. This CDR3 spans 14 amino acids. V lost 2 bases and J lost 6, with 14 bases in between. The CDR3 sequence: CASSFMTQRPEAFF. CDR3 coding DNA: TGTGCCAGCAGCTTTATGACTCAAAGGCCTGAAGCTTTCTTT.

The chain recombines TRBV2 with TRBJ1-4, with D perhaps TRBD1 (5 bases). Germline V gene data show CDR1 as SNHLY and CDR2 as FYNNEI. The CDR3 has 15 residues. The V and J ends lost 6 bases and 4 bases respectively, with 15 bases between them. The CDR3 nucleotides read TGTGCCAGCAGCCGGGACTCCGGGGGTAATGAAAAACTGTTTTTT. Translated, it gives CASSRDSGGNEKLFF.

The chain combines TRBV30 with TRBJ1-2, with TRBD1 matching 7 bases. Germline V CDR1 and CDR2: GTSNPN, SVGIG (reference sequence). CDR3 length: 14 amino acids. With V trimmed by 0 bases and J by 7 bases, 8 bases remained unmatched. The CDR3 coding sequence is TGTGCCTGGAGTGTACGACAGGGTTGGGCTGGCTACACCTTC. It encodes CAWSVRQGWAGYTF. The whole variable domain, filled in from reference TRBV30 and TRBJ1-2, reads SQTIHQWPATLVQPVGSPLSLECTVEGTSNPNLYWYRQAAGRGLQLLFYSVGIGQISSEVPQNLSASRPQDRQFILSSKKLLLSDSGFYLCAWSVRQGWAGYTFGSGTRLTVV.

The rearrangement joins TRBV7-2 to TRBJ1-1, with D hard to call. The CDR3 runs 13 residues. V lost 6 bases to trimming and J lost 6 bases, with 14 bases between them. Germline-derived CDR1 and CDR2 are SGHTA and FQGNSA. CDR3 residues: CASRQTRAAEAFF. CDR3 bases: TGTGCCAGCAGGCAGACCCGGGCCGCTGAAGCTTTCTTT.

The chain has TRBV10-3 and TRBJ2-5; D is ambiguous. V gave up 2 bases and J gave up 1 base, with 5 bases separating them. The germline V gene has CDR1 ENHRY and CDR2 SYGVKD. The CDR3 length is 13 residues. The CDR3 nucleotides are TGTGCCATCAGTGAGAAGCTCCAAGAGACCCAGTACTTC. Translating gives CAISEKLQETQYF.